This passage covers 28 T cell receptor beta chains from one sample sequenced in a study of T cell clusters in autoimmune cytopenias. TRB rearrangements were amplified by touch-down multiplex PCR with mixed TRB-A/B primers. From its re-call of the multiplex PCR reads, TCRdb lists each CDR3 protein once, without DNA. The table for this sample gives over 10,000 distinct CDR3 sequences. Each sample's input was approximately 270 ng genomic DNA, roughly 40,000 genome equivalents. Sequences were obtained from peripheral blood. All receptors derive from a human donor with an autoimmune cytopenia or autoimmune hepatitis (not recorded which).

This clonotype shows up as medium-sized by frequency. The rearrangement uses TRBV29-1 and TRBJ2-1; no DNA is available, so the TRBD2 call from TCRdb remains unchecked. This CDR3 spans 11 amino acids. Germline-derived CDR1 and CDR2 are SQVTM and ANQGSEA. The CDR3 reads CSVGLANEQFF.

The V gene is TRBV6-6, the J gene TRBJ2-5. The CDR3 totals 16 residues. The V gene's germline CDR1 is MNHNY and CDR2 SVGAGI (reference sequence). CDR3 residues: CASSYSREGRRETQYF.

The rearrangement joins TRBV5-4 to TRBJ2-3. CDR1 and CDR2 (germline): SGHNT, YYREEE (reference sequence). The CDR3 spans 13 residues. CDR3 amino acids: CASMKSSTDTQYF. Full variable domain (missing parts from reference TRBV5-4 and TRBJ2-3): ETGVTQSPTHLIKTRGQQVTLRCSSQSGHNTVSWYQQALGQGPQFIFQYYREEENGRGNFPPRFSGLQFPNYSSELNVNALELDDSALYLCASMKSSTDTQYFGPGTRLTVL.

J is TRBJ2-3 and V is TRBV18. The germline V gene has CDR1 KGHSH and CDR2 LQKENI. This CDR3 has 12 amino acids. Here the CDR3 reads CASSASLDTQYF.

This chain connects TRBV19 to TRBJ1-5; TCRdb calls TRBD1, which cannot be checked without DNA. This CDR3 spans 15 amino acids. The germline gives CDR1 LNHDA, CDR2 SQIVND (reference sequence). CDR3 amino acids: CASTPGGRGNQPQHF. The full variable domain, in which reference TRBV19 and TRBJ1-5 provide the parts outside the CDR3, is DGGITQSPKYLFRKEGQNVTLSCEQNLNHDAMYWYRQDPGQGLRLIYYSQIVNDFQKGDIAEGYSVSREKKESFPLTVTSAQKNPTAFYLCASTPGGRGNQPQHFGDGTRLSIL.

The CDR3 region is CAWSSGTGDEKLFF. The V and J genes are TRBV30 and TRBJ1-4; TCRdb outputs TRBD1, but without DNA this stays unchecked. The CDR3 sequence is 14 residues long. CDR1 GTSNPN and CDR2 SVGIG come from the germline V gene (reference sequence).

This chain links TRBV30 with TRBJ1-1; TCRdb selects TRBD1, and the lack of DNA leaves this call unchecked. The CDR3 totals 12 residues. CDR1 is GTSNPN and CDR2 is SVGIG in the germline V gene (reference sequence). This chain's CDR3 is CACPVGAGQAFF.

This chain uses TRBV18 with TRBJ2-7; TCRdb outputs TRBD1, but without DNA this stays unchecked. Germline CDR1 KGHSH, CDR2 LQKENI. The CDR3 is 15 residues long. The CDR3 loop is CASSPGTGSTYEQYF.

This clonotype ranks as medium-sized in terms of frequency. The gene calls are TRBV12-3 or TRBV12-4 and TRBJ2-2; TCRdb outputs TRBD2, but without DNA this stays unchecked. This CDR3 comprises 16 residues. The CDR3 loop is CASRRLPGQSTGELFF.

The rearrangement links TRBV12-3 or TRBV12-4 to TRBJ2-2; TCRdb designates TRBD1, a call that cannot be tested without DNA. This CDR3 is built from 14 residues. CDR3 loop: CASRGTVGTGELFF.

The chain joins TRBV7-6 to TRBJ2-2; the TCRdb call, TRBD2, lacks DNA for checking. The CDR3 extends over 18 amino acids. CDR1 is SGHVS, CDR2 FNYEAQ, per germline. The chain's CDR3 is CASSLVLAGGTNTGELFF. Based on the CDR3 plus reference TRBV7-6 and TRBJ2-2, the full variable domain is GAGVSQSPRYKVTKRGQDVALRCDPISGHVSLYWYRQALGQGPEFLTYFNYEAQQDKSGLPNDRFSAERPEGSISTLTIQRTEQRDSAMYRCASSLVLAGGTNTGELFFGEGSRLTVL.

This clonotype is deemed medium-sized (0.01 to 0.1%) by its frequency. This chain uses TRBV29-1 with TRBJ2-7. There are 11 residues in the CDR3. The V gene's germline CDR1 is SQVTM and CDR2 ANQGSEA. Here the CDR3 reads CSVGGFYEQYF.

The chain's CDR3 is CASSRGSRVDEQFF. The chain links TRBV5-5 to TRBJ2-1. The CDR3 runs 14 residues. CDR1 and CDR2 (germline): SGHKS, YYEKEE (reference sequence).

The V and J genes are TRBV6-1 and TRBJ1-1. This CDR3 is 15 amino acids long. Germline V gives CDR1 MNHNS, CDR2 SASEGT. This CDR3 reads CASSEIFRAPVEAFF.

The V and J genes are TRBV12-3 or TRBV12-4 and TRBJ2-1. This CDR3 is built from 14 residues. The CDR3 here is CASPNGPSYNEQFF.

The rearrangement uses TRBV18 and TRBJ2-1; TCRdb selects TRBD2, and the lack of DNA leaves this call unchecked. The CDR3 has 14 residues. Germline V gene lookup returns CDR1 KGHSH and CDR2 LQKENI. The CDR3 sequence: CASGGSGRGNEQFF. Complete variable domain (other parts from reference TRBV18 and TRBJ2-1): NAGVMQNPRHLVRRRGQEARLRCSPMKGHSHVYWYRQLPEEGLKFMVYLQKENIIDESGMPKERFSAEFPKEGPSILRIQQVVRGDSAAYFCASGGSGRGNEQFFGPGTRLTVL.

V is TRBV6-2 or TRBV6-3 and J is TRBJ2-1; checking the TCRdb D call of TRBD2 is not possible without DNA. The CDR3 runs 14 residues. CDR1 is MNHEY, CDR2 SVGEGT, per germline. The CDR3 sequence is CASSHSGSRNEQFF.

The rearrangement links TRBV2 to TRBJ2-1; TCRdb indicates TRBD2, and absent DNA this call remains unverified. Germline V CDR1 and CDR2: SNHLY, FYNNEI. This CDR3 contains 15 residues. CDR3 loop: CASSVETSGSNEQFF.

V is TRBV6-5 and J is TRBJ2-2; TCRdb lists TRBD1, though no DNA is available to test this call. The CDR3 has 15 residues. Germline values: CDR1 MNHEY, CDR2 SVGAGI. This CDR3 is CASRPGTGNTGELFF.

This clonotype is medium-sized by frequency. This chain joins TRBV29-1 and TRBJ2-5; TCRdb lists TRBD2, though no DNA is available to test this call. CDR3 length: 15 amino acids. Per the germline V gene, CDR1 is SQVTM and CDR2 is ANQGSEA. The CDR3 protein is CSVAPRGGSQETQYF.

This clonotype is deemed medium-sized (0.01 to 0.1%) by its frequency. CDR3 protein: CSVLKTSGELFF. The chain links TRBV29-1 to TRBJ2-2. Germline loops: CDR1 SQVTM, CDR2 ANQGSEA. CDR3 length: 12 amino acids.

The rearrangement uses TRBV18 and TRBJ1-6. CDR1 and CDR2 (germline): KGHSH, LQKENI. The CDR3 contains 12 residues. CDR3 protein: CASSPSGSPLHF.

Frequency places this clonotype as medium-sized. The chain combines TRBV6-1 with TRBJ2-6. Germline V gene sequence: CDR1 MNHNS, CDR2 SASEGT. The CDR3 has 13 amino acids. CDR3 protein: CASRASGANVLTF.

CDR3: CASSLDFRANEQFF. The chain couples TRBV11-2 to TRBJ2-1. Germline loops: CDR1 SGHAT, CDR2 FQNNGV. The CDR3 is 14 residues long.

The V call is TRBV12-3 or TRBV12-4, the J call TRBJ2-3. The CDR3 extends over 14 amino acids. The CDR3 is CASSFRASTDTQYF.

The chain is built from TRBV6-5 and TRBJ2-7. Germline CDR1 reads MNHEY; CDR2 reads SVGAGI. The CDR3 loop spans 14 amino acids. The CDR3 loop reads CASSDSVPPYEQYF.

The rearrangement uses TRBV15 and TRBJ2-7; TCRdb lists TRBD1, though no DNA is available to test this call. CDR1 LNHNV and CDR2 YYDKDF come from the germline V gene (reference sequence). This CDR3 has 13 amino acids. The chain's CDR3 is CATSRDGGNEQYF.

This clonotype counts as medium-sized by frequency. The chain couples TRBV29-1 to TRBJ2-5; TCRdb names TRBD1, which stays unverified in the absence of DNA. The CDR3 runs to 14 residues. CDR1 SQVTM and CDR2 ANQGSEA come from the germline V gene. The CDR3 sequence: CSVEGGVTQETQYF.